The rows below give T cell receptor beta chains drawn from one sample of a study of vaccination effects on CD4 cells after COVID-19. No cognate antigen is known for these TCRs. TCRdb's table, derived via immunoSEQ multiplex PCR, lists solely in-frame clones and lacks some. The table includes about 66,000 clones, approximately 70% detected once. The specimen comprised CD4+ T cells from PBMCs cultured without peptide, sampled before COVID-19 vaccination. The receptor set was obtained from a human donor who had a prior SARS-CoV-2 infection. Both conserved end residues are part of each CDR3. The D gene is left open where the match is weak. Clone size is not always given. Where it is, it says once, few, many or a class for expanded clones.

>TRBV5-1|TRBJ2-5|-|TRBD2
TGCGCCAGCAGCTTGGAACTAGCGGGGGGACAGACCCAGTACTTC
CASSLELAGGQTQYF
>TRBV5-6|TRBJ2-5|-|-
TGTGCCAGCAGACACCGGGACCAGGAGACCCAGTACTTC
CASRHRDQETQYF
>TRBV5-5|TRBJ2-1|-|-
TGTGCCGGACAGGTGGACTATCCCAATGAGCAGTTCTTC
CAGQVDYPNEQFF
>TRBV2|TRBJ2-3|-|-
TGTGCCAGCAGTGAAGCGATCTTCACAGATACGCAGTATTTT
CASSEAIFTDTQYF
>TRBV30|TRBJ1-1|once|-
TGTGCCTGGGGCCCCCCGCAGAGCGATGAAGCTTTCTTT
CAWGPPQSDEAFF
>TRBV30|TRBJ2-1|-|TRBD2
TGTGCCTGGAGTAGACTAGCGGGGGGTTATGTCTACAATGAGCAGTTCTTC
CAWSRLAGGYVYNEQFF
>TRBV30|TRBJ2-7|-|-
TGTGCCTGGGGGACATTATCCTACGAGCAGTACTTC
CAWGTLSYEQYF
>TRBV7-9|TRBJ2-1|-|-
TGTGCCAGCAGCTTCCTAGGGTCCGAGCAGTTCTTC
CASSFLGSEQFF
>TRBV3-1/TRBV3-2|TRBJ1-2|-|-
TGTGCCAGCAGCTATAAGGGGGGTGAGGGTGGCTACACCTTC
CASSYKGGEGGYTF
>TRBV11-1|TRBJ1-2|-|-
TGTGCCAGCAGCCCAAACCCTTTGGATGGCTACACCTTC
CASSPNPLDGYTF
>TRBV10-3|TRBJ2-3|-|TRBD2
TGTGCCACGGGAGGGAGGGACTCTAACCCCACAGATACGCAGTATTTT
CATGGRDSNPTDTQYF
>TRBV4-1|TRBJ2-1|-|TRBD2
TGCGCCAGCAGCCATAAACTAGCGGGGGGGCTCGATGAGCAGTTCTTC
CASSHKLAGGLDEQFF
>TRBV30|TRBJ2-7|-|TRBD1
TGTGCCTGGGATCCGGGACAGAATATTAAGTACTTC
CAWDPGQNIKYF
>TRBV6-5|TRBJ1-2|-|-
TGTGCTCGAGGGGTGGGGGGCATGGACTATGGCTACACCTTC
CARGVGGMDYGYTF
>TRBV9|TRBJ2-3|-|TRBD2
TGTGCCAGCACGGGGGGGTCGTGGAGCACAGATACGCAGTATTTT
CASTGGSWSTDTQYF
>TRBV5-8|TRBJ2-2|-|TRBD1
TGTGCCAGCAGCGGGGACAGTTTCGCGAACACCGGGGAGCTGTTTTTT
CASSGDSFANTGELFF
>TRBV4-1|TRBJ1-5|-|-
TGCGCCAGCAGCCAAGAGGTCGACGGTAGGCCCCAGCATTTT
CASSQEVDGRPQHF
>TRBV2|TRBJ2-5|-|-
TGTGCCAGCAGATACAGGGGAGGAGTGCACTTC
CASRYRGGVHF
>TRBV5-8|TRBJ1-5|-|-
TGTGCCAGCAGCTTGGAAGGGAATAGCAATCAGCCCCAGCATTTT
CASSLEGNSNQPQHF
>TRBV9|TRBJ1-4|few|TRBD1
TGTGCCAGCAGCGTCTCGCAGGGGGCGCCGGGGGAAAAACTGTTTTTT
CASSVSQGAPGEKLFF
>TRBV5-1|TRBJ2-3|-|-
TGCGCCAGCAGCTTGGGGTGGAGGGACACCGTATCAGTGGATACGCAGTATTTT
CASSLGWRDTVSVDTQYF
>TRBV4-3|TRBJ1-5|-|-
TGCGCCAGCAGCCAAGAGCGGGGAAATCAGCCCCAGCATTTT
CASSQERGNQPQHF
>TRBV6-1|TRBJ1-5|-|-
TGTGCCAGCAGTGAAGGGAGAGGGGGGGTCCATCAGCCCCAGCATTTT
CASSEGRGGVHQPQHF
>TRBV9|TRBJ2-1|once|-
TGTGCCAGCAGCGCGGACCCCGGTGGCGGGGCCTTTTTCTTC
CASSADPGGGAFFF
>TRBV15|TRBJ2-6|once|-
TGTGCCACCAGCAGAATGTTAAAGTCTGGGGCCAACGTCCTGACTTTC
CATSRMLKSGANVLTF
>TRBV18|TRBJ1-4|-|TRBD1
TGTGCCAGCTCACCACCGGGACAGAAGAATGAAAAACTGTTTTTT
CASSPPGQKNEKLFF
>TRBV6-5|TRBJ1-3|-|-
TGTGCCAGCAGAGAGAGCAACTCTGGAAACACCATATATTTT
CASRESNSGNTIYF
>TRBV7-9|TRBJ2-1|-|-
TGTGCCAGCAGCCCTCTTTGGGATGAGCAGTTCTTC
CASSPLWDEQFF
>TRBV9|TRBJ2-7|-|TRBD2
TGTGCCAGCAGCGTAGGTCCTAGCGGGGGCTCCTACGAGCAGTACTTC
CASSVGPSGGSYEQYF
>TRBV2|TRBJ1-2|once|TRBD1
TGTGCCAGCAGTGTAGACAGGGCAAGTAGTGGCTACACCTTC
CASSVDRASSGYTF
>TRBV5-4|TRBJ1-2|-|TRBD1
TGTGCCAGCAGCTTTGGACAGGGGGCGATTAGCTACACCTTC
CASSFGQGAISYTF
>TRBV29-1|TRBJ1-1|few|-
TGCAGCGCCCAAAACACTGAAGCTTTCTTT
CSAQNTEAFF
>TRBV29-1|TRBJ1-2|once|-
TGCAGCGTTGAAACCTGGACAAGATATGGCTACACCTTC
CSVETWTRYGYTF
>TRBV6-5|TRBJ2-6|few|-
TGTGCCAGCAGAGTCGGTTCTGGGGCCAACGTCCTGACTTTC
CASRVGSGANVLTF
>TRBV5-8|TRBJ2-3|once|TRBD1
TGTGCCAGCGGAGAGTTTTGGACAGGTCTTATCACAGATACGCAGTATTTT
CASGEFWTGLITDTQYF
>TRBV7-9|TRBJ1-2|-|-
TGTGCCAGCAGTTCGCCCCCCGAAAACTATGGCTACACCTTC
CASSSPPENYGYTF
>TRBV30|TRBJ2-3|-|-
TGTGCCTGGAGTCCCAAAGGCGGATACACAGATACGCAGTATTTT
CAWSPKGGYTDTQYF
>TRBV5-1|TRBJ2-7|-|-
TGCGCCAGCAGCTTGGGGACTCCAAGCTACGAGCAGTACTTC
CASSLGTPSYEQYF
>TRBV10-3|TRBJ2-7|-|TRBD2
TGTGCCATCGCAGTCGGGGGGTCGTACGAGCAGTACTTC
CAIAVGGSYEQYF
>TRBV29-1|TRBJ2-3|-|-
TGCAGCGTTGACACAGATACGCAGTATTTT
CSVDTDTQYF
>TRBV9|TRBJ2-5|-|-
TGTGCCAGCAGCGTAGCTAAGGGGCACCAAGAGACCCAGTACTTC
CASSVAKGHQETQYF
>TRBV7-3|TRBJ2-7|few|-
TGTGCCAGCAGCCTCCGCCCTGGGGCCTACGAGCAGTACTTC
CASSLRPGAYEQYF
>TRBV4-2|TRBJ1-1|-|TRBD1
TGTGCCAGCAGCCAAGATCGGGACAGATACACTGAAGCTTTCTTT
CASSQDRDRYTEAFF
>TRBV9|TRBJ2-7|-|TRBD2
TGTGCCAGCAGCGCCCAGGCGGGACTAGGCTACGAGCAGTACTTC
CASSAQAGLGYEQYF
>TRBV28|TRBJ2-3|-|TRBD1
TGTGCCAGCAGTGCCCCCGGGACAGGGTCGTATACGCAGTATTTT
CASSAPGTGSYTQYF